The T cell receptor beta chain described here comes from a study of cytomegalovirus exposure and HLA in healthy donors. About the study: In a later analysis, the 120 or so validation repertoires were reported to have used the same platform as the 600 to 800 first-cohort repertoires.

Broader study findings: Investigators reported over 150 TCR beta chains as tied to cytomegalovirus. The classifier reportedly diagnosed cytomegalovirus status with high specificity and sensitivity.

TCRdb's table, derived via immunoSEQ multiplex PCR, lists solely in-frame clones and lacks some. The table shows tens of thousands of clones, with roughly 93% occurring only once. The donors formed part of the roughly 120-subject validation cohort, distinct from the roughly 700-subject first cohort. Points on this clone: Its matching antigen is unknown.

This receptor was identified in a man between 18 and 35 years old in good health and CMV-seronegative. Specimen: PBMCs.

The CDR3 loop reads CASSLRPDRSLSGANVLTF. DNA for the CDR3: TGTGCCAGCAGTTTGAGGCCGGACAGGTCCCTCTCTGGGGCCAACGTCCTGACTTTC. The V and J genes are TRBV27 and TRBJ2-6; 7 nucleotides match TRBD1. CDR1 and CDR2 (germline): MNHEY, SMNVEV (reference sequence). V lost 3 bases, J lost 0 bases, and 11 bases stayed unmatched. This CDR3 spans 19 amino acids.